The TCR beta chain described here comes from a study of blood T cells in healthy people across ages. Findings of the study overall: Age brought a roughly linear fall in TCR beta diversity measured per million T cells. Naive and antigen-experienced cells were not separated, limiting conclusive comparison. Long-lived and aged donors differed, with more naive CD4+ cells and higher diversity in the long-lived.

This clonotype was seen only a few times. Its antigen is not known. At one of its ends the junction is not consistent with the germline gene, which may arise from a read error. The CDR3 loop spans 17 amino acids. In germline, CDR1 is SGDLS, CDR2 YYNGEE. Alongside a J-beta primer mix, a sample-barcoded 5' primer served in a second PCR lasting roughly 6 to 12 cycles. Each TCR beta cDNA got a 12-nucleotide random molecular identifier. Each CDR3 protein is one row after TCRdb ran MiXCR on the 5' RACE reads. Seen here are about 1.7 million distinct CDR3 sequences, over 25% observed once, and the top ten hold 7.7%.

The sequencing input was blood. This sequence originates from a woman in her twenties or thirties in good health. The chain links TRBV9 to TRBJ2-3; 8 positions agree with TRBD2. The CDR3, as DNA: TGTGCCGGCAGCTCTCCGGGAGGGCGGTTCAGCACAGATACGCAGTATTTT. It is translated as CAGSSPGGRFSTDTQYF.